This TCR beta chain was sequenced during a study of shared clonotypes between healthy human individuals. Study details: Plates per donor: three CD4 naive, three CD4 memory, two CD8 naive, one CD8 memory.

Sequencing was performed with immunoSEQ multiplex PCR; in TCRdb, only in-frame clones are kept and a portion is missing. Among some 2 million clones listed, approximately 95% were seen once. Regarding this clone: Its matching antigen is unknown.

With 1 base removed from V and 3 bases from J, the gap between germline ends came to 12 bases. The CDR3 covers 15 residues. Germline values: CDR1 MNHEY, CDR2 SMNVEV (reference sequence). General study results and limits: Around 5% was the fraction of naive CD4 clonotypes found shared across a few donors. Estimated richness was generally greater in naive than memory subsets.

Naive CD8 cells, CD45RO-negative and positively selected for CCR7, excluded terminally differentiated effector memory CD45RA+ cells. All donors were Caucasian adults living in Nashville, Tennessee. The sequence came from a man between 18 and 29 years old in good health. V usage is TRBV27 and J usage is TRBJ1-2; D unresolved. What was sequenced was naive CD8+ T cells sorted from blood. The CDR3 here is CASSLYPPEDYGYTF. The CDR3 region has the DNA TGTGCCAGCAGTTTATACCCCCCAGAGGACTATGGCTACACCTTC.